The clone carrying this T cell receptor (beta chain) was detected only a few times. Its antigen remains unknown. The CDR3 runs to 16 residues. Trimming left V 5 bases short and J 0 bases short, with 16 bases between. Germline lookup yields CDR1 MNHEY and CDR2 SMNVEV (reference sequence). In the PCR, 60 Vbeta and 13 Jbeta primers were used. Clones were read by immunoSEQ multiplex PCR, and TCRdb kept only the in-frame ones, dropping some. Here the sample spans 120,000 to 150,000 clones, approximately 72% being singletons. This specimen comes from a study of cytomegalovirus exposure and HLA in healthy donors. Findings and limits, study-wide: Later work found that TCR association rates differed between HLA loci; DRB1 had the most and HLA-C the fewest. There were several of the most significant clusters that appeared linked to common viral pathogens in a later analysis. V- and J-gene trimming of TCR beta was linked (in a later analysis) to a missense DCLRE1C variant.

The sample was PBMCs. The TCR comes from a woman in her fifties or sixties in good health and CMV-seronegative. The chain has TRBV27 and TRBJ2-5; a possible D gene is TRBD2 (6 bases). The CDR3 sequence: CASSLPGWRDQETQYF. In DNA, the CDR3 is TGTGCCAGCAGTCTCCCCGGTTGGAGGGACCAAGAGACCCAGTACTTC.